This T cell receptor beta chain was identified in a study of Graves' ophthalmopathy and Graves' hyperthyroidism. RNA transcripts were the template, and TCR beta CDR3 regions were amplified from them. First-round RT-PCR used HTBI primers; second-round multiplex PCR followed. One entry per CDR3 protein, called by TCRdb with MiXCR from the multiplex PCR reads. The repertoire has around 470,000 distinct CDR3 sequences, 13% to 15% of them found once; the top ten carry approximately 9.8%. CDR1 is MDHEN and CDR2 is SYDVKM in the germline V gene. Trimming at V came to 6 bases and at J to 2 bases, leaving 4 bases not matched to a gene. CDR3 length: 13 amino acids. There are many counts of this clonotype.

Source material: blood. This receptor was taken from a woman aged 30 to 39 with Graves' ophthalmopathy. The chain joins TRBV28 to TRBJ2-7, with 7 bases aligning to TRBD1. The CDR3 DNA reads TGTGCCAGCAGCCCAGGGGGAACCTACGAGCAGTACTTC. It codes for CASSPGGTYEQYF.